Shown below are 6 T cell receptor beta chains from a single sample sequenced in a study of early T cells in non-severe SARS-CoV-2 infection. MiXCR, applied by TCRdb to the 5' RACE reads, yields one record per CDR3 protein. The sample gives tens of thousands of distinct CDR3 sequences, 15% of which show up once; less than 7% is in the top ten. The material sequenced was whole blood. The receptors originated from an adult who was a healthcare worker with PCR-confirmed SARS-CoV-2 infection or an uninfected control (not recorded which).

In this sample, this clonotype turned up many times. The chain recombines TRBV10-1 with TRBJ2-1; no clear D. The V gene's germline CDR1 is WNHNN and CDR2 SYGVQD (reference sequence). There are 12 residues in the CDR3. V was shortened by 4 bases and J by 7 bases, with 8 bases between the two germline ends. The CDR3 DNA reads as TGCGCCAGCAGTGGACAAGCTAATGAGCAGTTCTTC. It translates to CASSGQANEQFF.

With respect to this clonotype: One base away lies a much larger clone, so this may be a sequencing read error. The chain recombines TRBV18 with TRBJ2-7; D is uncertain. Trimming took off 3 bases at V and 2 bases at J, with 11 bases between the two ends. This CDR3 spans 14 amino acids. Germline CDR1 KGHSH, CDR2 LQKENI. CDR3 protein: CASSPRENTYEQYF. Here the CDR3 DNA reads TGTGCCAGCTCACCGCGCGAAAACACCTACGAGCAGTACTTC.

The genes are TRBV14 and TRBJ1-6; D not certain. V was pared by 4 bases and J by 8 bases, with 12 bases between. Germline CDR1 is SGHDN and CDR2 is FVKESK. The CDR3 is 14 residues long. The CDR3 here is CASSPTNGHSPLHF. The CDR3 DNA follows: TGTGCCAGCAGCCCCACCAATGGTCATTCACCCCTCCACTTT.

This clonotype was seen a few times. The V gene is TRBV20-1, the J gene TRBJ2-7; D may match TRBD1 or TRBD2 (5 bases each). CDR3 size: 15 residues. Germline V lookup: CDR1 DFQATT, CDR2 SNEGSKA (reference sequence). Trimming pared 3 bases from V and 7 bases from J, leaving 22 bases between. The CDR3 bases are TGCAGTGCTAGGGCCCCGGGACCAATCCCACGGGAGCAGTACTTC. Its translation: CSARAPGPIPREQYF.

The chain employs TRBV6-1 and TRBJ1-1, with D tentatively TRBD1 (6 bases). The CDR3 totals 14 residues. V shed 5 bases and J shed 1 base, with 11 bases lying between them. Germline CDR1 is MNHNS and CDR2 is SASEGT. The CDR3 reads CASSTGSANTEAFF. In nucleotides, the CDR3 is TGTGCCAGCAGTACAGGGTCAGCGAACACTGAAGCTTTCTTT.

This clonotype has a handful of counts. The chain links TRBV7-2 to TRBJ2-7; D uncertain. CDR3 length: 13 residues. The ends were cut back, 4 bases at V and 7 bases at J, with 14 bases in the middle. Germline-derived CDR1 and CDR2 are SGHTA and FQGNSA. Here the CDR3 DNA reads TGTGCCAGCAGCTCCCCCTCTCTTAAGGAGCAGTACTTC. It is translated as CASSSPSLKEQYF.